One sample yielded the 22 T cell receptor beta chains listed below, sequenced in a study of a mutant IDH1 vaccine in newly diagnosed glioma. Regarding time point: week 35, safety follow-up. Vaccination used 300 ug of mutant IDH1 20-mer peptide per dose, with topical imiquimod. These receptors have no known antigen. Data came from immunoSEQ multiplex PCR; TCRdb stores just in-frame clones and leaves some out. The data show tens of thousands of clones, 81% seen once. This specimen was PBMCs, taken from a glioma patient whose treatment included an IDH1 peptide vaccine. The receptor source for this set is a woman aged 40 to 50 with glioma. Some clones in this sample may be carry-over from other donors' samples.

This chain links TRBV29-1 with TRBJ2-7, with D uncertain. This CDR3 is 11 amino acids long. The germline V gene encodes CDR1 SQVTM and CDR2 ANQGSEA. V shed 6 bases and J shed 3 bases, with 9 bases lying between them. In nucleotides, the CDR3 is TGCAGCGTCCGGCCGAGCTACGAGCAGTACTTC. Amino acid sequence: CSVRPSYEQYF.

The gene calls are TRBV6-5 and TRBJ2-7; D not certain. The CDR3 contains 14 residues. Germline V gene data show CDR1 as MNHEY and CDR2 as SVGAGI. Trimming took off 6 bases at V and 2 bases at J, with 14 bases between the two ends. CDR3 bases: TGTGCCAGCAGCCCCAGACTCCCCCCCTACGAGCAGTACTTC. Encoded protein: CASSPRLPPYEQYF.

In this sample, this clone turned up a few times. The gene calls are TRBV9 and TRBJ1-1; 7 bases fit TRBD1. V was pared by 4 bases and J by 5 bases, with 14 bases of the junction left unmatched. The CDR3 runs to 16 residues. Germline CDR1 reads SGDLS; CDR2 reads YYNGEE. The CDR3 coding sequence is TGTGCCAGCAGCTCCAGGGAAAGGACAGGATGGACTGAAGCTTTCTTT. Its translation is CASSSRERTGWTEAFF.

This CDR3 reads CASSVGGGYQPQHF. In nucleotides, the CDR3 is TGTGCCAGCAGCGTAGGGGGAGGGTATCAGCCCCAGCATTTT. The rearrangement uses TRBV9 and TRBJ1-5; no clear D. Germline values: CDR1 SGDLS, CDR2 YYNGEE. The V and J ends lost 0 bases and 5 bases respectively, with 9 bases between them. This CDR3 spans 14 amino acids.

This chain joins TRBV5-1 and TRBJ2-5; 7 bases align to TRBD1. The V and J ends lost 0 bases and 4 bases, in that order; junction bases with no gene match: 3. The germline gives CDR1 SGHRS, CDR2 YFSETQ. CDR3 length: 14 residues. DNA for the CDR3: TGCGCCAGCAGCTTGGTCAGGGGGATAGAGACCCAGTACTTC. It encodes CASSLVRGIETQYF.

The J gene is TRBJ2-7, the V gene TRBV5-4; no clear D. V gave up 0 bases and J gave up 5 bases, with 9 bases separating them. The length of the CDR3 is 13 residues. Germline-derived CDR1 and CDR2 are SGHNT and YYREEE (reference sequence). The DNA for the CDR3 is TGTGCCAGCAGCTTGGGGTGGGGTAACGAGCAGTACTTC. This gives the protein CASSLGWGNEQYF.

The chain joins TRBV6-6 to TRBJ1-6; 10 bases line up with TRBD1. CDR3 length equals 16 residues. Germline CDR1 is MNHNY and CDR2 is SVGAGI (reference sequence). V shed 6 bases, J shed 10 bases, and the junction held 12 bases outside the gene matches. Here the CDR3 reads CASRTDRGRFESPLHF. CDR3 in DNA: TGTGCCAGCAGAACCGACAGGGGGCGGTTTGAATCACCCCTCCACTTT.

The chain couples TRBV5-4 to TRBJ2-3, with D perhaps matching TRBD2 (5 bases). This CDR3 spans 14 amino acids. The germline gives CDR1 SGHNT, CDR2 YYREEE (reference sequence). V was shortened by 3 bases and J by 9 bases, with 17 bases between the two germline ends. As DNA, the CDR3 is TGTGCCAGCAGCTCCATACGATCGTCGGGGACGCAGTATTTT. Amino acids: CASSSIRSSGTQYF.

The CDR3 sequence is CSYWYQETQYF. CDR3 nucleotides: TGCAGCTATTGGTACCAAGAGACCCAGTACTTC. V is TRBV29-1 and J is TRBJ2-5; unclear D gene. The CDR3 covers 11 residues. Trimming pared 8 bases from V and 0 bases from J, leaving 7 bases between. Germline CDR1 is SQVTM and CDR2 is ANQGSEA.

The J gene is TRBJ2-7, the V gene TRBV5-1; tentatively, D is TRBD1 (6 bases). Germline CDR1 is SGHRS and CDR2 is YFSETQ. The V and J ends lost 0 bases and 3 bases respectively, with 7 bases between them. The CDR3 consists of 13 residues. CDR3 in amino acids: CASSLETGYEQYF. The CDR3 nucleotides read TGCGCCAGCAGCTTGGAGACAGGCTACGAGCAGTACTTC.

This clone was detected only a few times. The chain is built from TRBV5-6 and TRBJ1-6; tentatively, D is TRBD1 (5 bases). Deletions cut 4 bases from V and 15 bases from J, with 17 bases between. This CDR3 contains 13 residues. CDR1 is SGHDT and CDR2 is YYEEEE in the germline V gene. CDR3 in amino acids: CASSVTAWVGLHF. As DNA, the CDR3 is TGTGCCAGCAGCGTGACAGCTTGGGTAGGCCTCCACTTT.

The rearrangement links TRBV7-9 to TRBJ2-7; D tentatively reads TRBD1 or TRBD2 (6 bases each). V gave up 0 bases and J gave up 5 bases, with 14 bases separating them. The CDR3 contains 15 residues. Germline V CDR1 and CDR2: SEHNR, FQNEAQ (reference sequence). CDR3 in DNA: TGTGCCAGCAGCTTAGCCAAGGGGGGTTTGAACGAGCAGTACTTC. The encoded protein is CASSLAKGGLNEQYF. The full variable domain, in which reference TRBV7-9 and TRBJ2-7 provide the parts outside the CDR3, is DTGVSQNPRHKITKRGQNVTFRCDPISEHNRLYWYRQTLGQGPEFLTYFQNEAQLEKSRLLSDRFSAERPKGSFSTLEIQRTEQGDSAMYLCASSLAKGGLNEQYFGPGTRLTVT.

The rearrangement links TRBV19 to TRBJ2-1; 7 bases match TRBD1. This CDR3 has 18 residues. The germline CDR1 and CDR2 sequences are LNHDA and SQIVND (reference sequence). The J segment lost 4 bases and the V segment lost 5 bases, leaving 17 bases of the junction unmatched. CDR3 sequence: CASSGQVVTRGSYNEQFF. CDR3 sequence (DNA): TGTGCCAGTAGTGGACAGGTGGTAACTCGGGGTTCATACAATGAGCAGTTCTTC.

This clone occurred a few times. This sequence joins TRBV9 and TRBJ1-4; D uncertain. V was trimmed by 4 bases and J by 7 bases, leaving 11 bases between them. Germline assignment: CDR1 SGDLS and CDR2 YYNGEE. The CDR3 has 13 residues. The CDR3 sequence is CASSPGLVEKLFF. In DNA form, the CDR3 reads TGTGCCAGCAGCCCCGGACTCGTTGAAAAACTGTTTTTT.

This chain's CDR3 is CASSGEWGNEQFF. CDR3 DNA sequence: TGTGCCAGCAGTGGGGAATGGGGCAATGAGCAGTTCTTC. This chain uses TRBV6-1 with TRBJ2-1; no reliable D call. The CDR3 length is 13 residues. Germline V lookup: CDR1 MNHNS, CDR2 SASEGT. The V end was cut by 4 bases, the J end by 6 bases, with 10 bases between.

This clone is a singleton in its sample. The chain combines TRBV10-3 with TRBJ1-2, with a weak D call TRBD1 (5 bases). Trimming took off 3 bases at V and 6 bases at J, with 14 bases between the two ends. The germline V gene has CDR1 ENHRY and CDR2 SYGVKD. The CDR3 covers 14 residues. CDR3 nucleotides: TGTGCCATCAGTGAAGGGACCGATAAGGATGGCTACACCTTC. Encoded protein: CAISEGTDKDGYTF.

The count of this clone is one. The chain links TRBV7-2 to TRBJ1-5; D is possibly TRBD1 (6 bases). In germline, CDR1 is SGHTA, CDR2 FQGNSA. The V gene lost 4 bases and the J gene lost 4 bases, with 14 bases spanning the gap. This CDR3 spans 15 amino acids. For the CDR3, the DNA is TGTGCCAGCAGCTCTACCGGGACACTTAATCAGCCCCAGCATTTT. As protein: CASSSTGTLNQPQHF.

The CDR3 DNA follows: TGTGCCAGCAGTTTAGATACAGGGGTTCGCAATCAGCCCCAGCATTTT. This translates into CASSLDTGVRNQPQHF. The chain is built from TRBV28 and TRBJ1-5, with 7 bases lining up with TRBD1. The CDR3 consists of 16 residues. The germline V gene has CDR1 MDHEN and CDR2 SYDVKM. V lost 2 bases, J lost 2 bases, and 6 bases stayed unmatched.

V usage is TRBV27 and J usage is TRBJ1-5; D not resolved. V was shortened by 1 base and J by 7 bases, with 8 bases between the two germline ends. The CDR3 is made up of 13 amino acids. The germline gives CDR1 MNHEY, CDR2 SMNVEV (reference sequence). This CDR3 is CASSLFWGQPQHF. Written as DNA, the CDR3 is TGTGCCAGCAGTTTATTTTGGGGACAGCCCCAGCATTTT.

CDR3 sequence reads: CASSLPGRENTGELFF. Written as DNA, the CDR3 is TGTGCCAGCAGCTTACCTGGCAGGGAGAACACCGGGGAGCTGTTTTTT. V gene TRBV11-2 combines with J gene TRBJ2-2, with D tentatively TRBD1 (5 bases). CDR3 length equals 16 residues. Trimming pared 2 bases from V and 1 base from J, leaving 11 bases between. The germline V gene has CDR1 SGHAT and CDR2 FQNNGV. The entire variable domain, with the rest obtained from reference TRBV11-2 and TRBJ2-2, is as follows: EAGVAQSPRYKIIEKRQSVAFWCNPISGHATLYWYQQILGQGPKLLIQFQNNGVVDDSQLPKDRFSAERLKGVDSTLKIQPAKLEDSAVYLCASSLPGRENTGELFFGEGSRLTVL.

The chain employs TRBV9 and TRBJ1-4; tentative D call: TRBD1 (5 bases). V was clipped by 4 bases and J by 0 bases, with 13 bases between them. The CDR3 sequence is 16 residues long. Germline CDR1 and CDR2: SGDLS and YYNGEE. CDR3 region: CASSLNGGATNEKLFF. Written as DNA, the CDR3 is TGTGCCAGCAGCCTCAACGGGGGGGCAACTAATGAAAAACTGTTTTTT.

The gene calls are TRBV7-9 and TRBJ2-3, with TRBD2 matching 7 bases. Germline loops: CDR1 SEHNR, CDR2 FQNEAQ (reference sequence). The CDR3 runs 15 residues. The junction had 14 bases not matched to a gene; V was cut back by 8 bases and J by 6 bases. CDR3 amino acids: CASLSPGRDSDTQYF. The DNA of the CDR3 is TGTGCCAGCCTCTCGCCGGGGAGGGATTCGGATACGCAGTATTTT.